A single TCR beta chain is shown here with its context. The source of the sample is a study of OX40 agonist ivuxolimab in advanced cancers. Study-wide context: Every 2 weeks, ivuxolimab was infused into the patients intravenously at between 0.01 and 10 mg/kg.

Data came from immunoSEQ multiplex PCR; TCRdb stores just in-frame clones and leaves some out. The data hold 55,000 to 80,000 clones, with approximately 85% observed a single time. Per the germline V gene, CDR1 is ENHRY and CDR2 is SYGVKD. The CDR3 is made up of 18 amino acids. V was trimmed by 0 bases and J by 4 bases, leaving 19 bases between them. Blood sampling was done at baseline, cycle 4 day 1, and cycle 7 day 1. The material was CD4+ or CD8+ T cells sorted from blood, obtained in a trial of the OX40 agonist ivuxolimab. The chain recombines TRBV10-3 with TRBJ1-5; a weak D match, TRBD1 (5 bases). This receptor was taken from an adult with an advanced solid tumor such as melanoma, head and neck, liver or kidney cancer. The CDR3 DNA reads as TGTGCCATCAGTGAGTCTCAGCCCGGGGGGGTTACAAATCAGCCCCAGCATTTT. Its translation is CAISESQPGGVTNQPQHF.